These 26 T cell receptor beta chains share one sample of origin, sequenced in a study of cytomegalovirus exposure and HLA in healthy donors. The PCR ran on 60 Vbeta and 13 Jbeta primers. Here immunoSEQ multiplex PCR was the method, and the copy in TCRdb shows in-frame clones only, minus some. The data show 150,000 to 200,000 clones, about 71% seen once. The sequenced sample consisted of PBMCs. The receptors were sampled from a woman in her 30s in good health and CMV-seronegative.

CDR3 nucleotides: TGTGCCAGCAGTGTATCCGGTATGGATACGCAGTATTTT. It yields the protein CASSVSGMDTQYF. The chain links TRBV25-1 to TRBJ2-3; D is unclear. Germline CDR1 is MGHDK and CDR2 is SYGVNS. This CDR3 is built from 13 residues. Trimming pared 4 bases from V and 6 bases from J, leaving 11 bases between.

The chain recombines TRBV9 with TRBJ2-3; 9 positions agree with TRBD2. Germline-derived CDR1 and CDR2 are SGDLS and YYNGEE. V dropped 4 bases and J dropped 2; count of bases not matched to a gene: 14. The CDR3 has 18 amino acids. CDR3 in DNA: TGTGCCAGCAGCCCCCCGAGCCTTGCGGGAGGGGACACAGATACGCAGTATTTT. It translates to CASSPPSLAGGDTDTQYF.

As for this clone: The sample carries other DNA sequences with the same CDR3. Here the CDR3 reads CASSQEGASYEQYF. DNA of the CDR3: TGCGCCAGCAGCCAAGAAGGAGCCTCCTACGAGCAGTACTTC. The chain carries TRBV4-1 and TRBJ2-7; no firm D call. Germline-derived CDR1 and CDR2 are MGHRA and YSYEKL. V lost 0 bases, J lost 0 bases, and 6 bases lay in between. This CDR3 region has 14 residues.

Only a few counts were recorded for this clone. J is TRBJ1-1 and V is TRBV7-9, with TRBD1 matching over 10 bases. Trimming took 5 bases from V and 2 from J; bases not matched to a gene: 11. CDR1 is SEHNR and CDR2 is FQNEAQ in the germline V gene (reference sequence). CDR3 length equals 17 residues. The CDR3 nucleotides are TGTGCCAGCAGCCCCGGGACAGGGGTCTTTTCAAACACTGAAGCTTTCTTT. It is translated as CASSPGTGVFSNTEAFF.

The chain combines TRBV11-2 with TRBJ2-7; 9 bases fit TRBD2. The CDR3 consists of 15 residues. The germline gives CDR1 SGHAT, CDR2 FQNNGV. J gave up 6 bases and V 0 bases, and 6 bases lay outside the gene matches. The CDR3 region has the DNA TGTGCCAGCAGCTTAGAACCTAGCGGGATTAGCGAGCAGTACTTC. The encoded protein is CASSLEPSGISEQYF.

The chain uses TRBV6-1 and TRBJ1-1, with TRBD1 matching over 10 bases. J gave up 5 bases and V 6 bases, and 9 bases lay outside the gene matches. Germline-derived CDR1 and CDR2 are MNHNS and SASEGT. The CDR3 is 15 residues long. CDR3 in amino acids: CASRAFGTGETEAFF. The CDR3 DNA is TGTGCCAGCAGAGCCTTCGGGACAGGGGAAACTGAAGCTTTCTTT.

This rearrangement joins TRBV7-2 to TRBJ2-5, with D uncertain. This CDR3 is built from 13 residues. Deletions cut 5 bases from V and 1 base from J, with 8 bases between. The V gene's germline CDR1 is SGHTA and CDR2 FQGNSA. The CDR3 region has the DNA TGTGCCAGCAGCCTTAGAAGCCAAGAGACCCAGTACTTC. Protein product: CASSLRSQETQYF.

The rearrangement joins TRBV2 to TRBJ2-1, with D perhaps matching TRBD2 (5 bases). Per germline, CDR1 SNHLY and CDR2 FYNNEI. Between the trimmed V and J ends, which lost 5 bases and 12 bases, there was a span of 14 bases. There are 12 residues in the CDR3. The CDR3 reads CASSLTGLRQFF. CDR3 nucleotides: TGTGCCAGCAGTTTAACCGGACTGAGGCAGTTCTTC.

This rearrangement joins TRBV5-4 to TRBJ2-3; 11 positions agree with TRBD2. The length of the CDR3 is 14 residues. Trimming at V came to 4 bases and at J to 6 bases, leaving 4 bases not matched to a gene. Germline V gene lookup returns CDR1 SGHNT and CDR2 YYREEE (reference sequence). CDR3 amino acids: CASSLAGGADTQYF. CDR3 nucleotides: TGTGCCAGCAGCCTAGCGGGGGGAGCGGATACGCAGTATTTT. The variable domain in full, completed from reference TRBV5-4 and TRBJ2-3, reads ETGVTQSPTHLIKTRGQQVTLRCSSQSGHNTVSWYQQALGQGPQFIFQYYREEENGRGNFPPRFSGLQFPNYSSELNVNALELDDSALYLCASSLAGGADTQYFGPGTRLTVL.

J is TRBJ1-1 and V is TRBV27; a possible D gene is TRBD1 (5 bases). Germline loops: CDR1 MNHEY, CDR2 SMNVEV (reference sequence). The ends were cut back, 1 base at V and 4 bases at J, with 7 bases in the middle. This CDR3 is 13 amino acids long. The DNA for the CDR3 is TGTGCCAGCAGTTTATTGGGGGGCACTGAAGCTTTCTTT. Protein sequence: CASSLLGGTEAFF.

The V call is TRBV7-8, the J call TRBJ2-1, with D possibly being TRBD1 (5 bases). Trimming removed 1 base at V and 4 bases at J, with 8 bases between. The CDR3 spans 14 residues. The V gene's germline CDR1 is SGHVS and CDR2 FQNEAQ. CDR3 sequence reads: CASSLEDNYNEQFF. The CDR3 bases are TGTGCCAGCAGCTTAGAGGACAATTACAATGAGCAGTTCTTC.

The chain couples TRBV15 to TRBJ2-5; D might be TRBD2 (5 bases). From germline, CDR1 is LNHNV and CDR2 YYDKDF (reference sequence). The CDR3 length is 13 residues. The V and J ends lost 4 bases and 4 bases respectively, with 10 bases between them. The CDR3 DNA reads as TGTGCCACCAGCATAAGAGGGTTAGAGACCCAGTACTTC. Protein sequence: CATSIRGLETQYF.

This clone was detected a few times. The V and J genes are TRBV30 and TRBJ2-7; 8 bases match TRBD2. V dropped 5 bases and J dropped 9; count of bases not matched to a gene: 12. The CDR3 is made up of 13 amino acids. Germline V CDR1 and CDR2: GTSNPN, SVGIG (reference sequence). The CDR3 loop reads CAWSTSGILVQYF. DNA of the CDR3: TGTGCCTGGTCTACTAGCGGTATTCTGGTGCAGTACTTC.

The DNA of the CDR3 is TGCGCCAGCAGCTTAGACAGGGGGCGAGGAACCGGGGAGCTGTTTTTT. It translates to CASSLDRGRGTGELFF. This chain links TRBV5-1 with TRBJ2-2; 10 positions agree with TRBD1. Per the germline V gene, CDR1 is SGHRS and CDR2 is YFSETQ. The V segment lost 2 bases and the J segment 5 bases; nucleotides outside the gene matches: 6. There are 16 residues in the CDR3. The whole variable domain, filled in from reference TRBV5-1 and TRBJ2-2, reads KAGVTQTPRYLIKTRGQQVTLSCSPISGHRSVSWYQQTPGQGLQFLFEYFSETQRNKGNFPGRFSGRQFSNSRSEMNVSTLELGDSALYLCASSLDRGRGTGELFFGEGSRLTVL.

The chain uses TRBV6-5 and TRBJ2-7; 8 positions agree with TRBD1. Trimming removed 5 bases from V and 6 bases from J; junction bases left unmatched: 6. This CDR3 comprises 13 residues. The germline V gene has CDR1 MNHEY and CDR2 SVGAGI. The CDR3 is CASSRRTGPEQYF. In DNA form, the CDR3 reads TGTGCCAGCAGTAGACGGACAGGGCCCGAGCAGTACTTC.

This chain uses TRBV7-2 with TRBJ1-5; perhaps TRBD1 as D (5 bases). With 2 bases removed from V and 6 bases from J, the gap between germline ends came to 11 bases. This CDR3 spans 14 amino acids. Germline loops: CDR1 SGHTA, CDR2 FQGNSA. The CDR3 loop is CASSLRQGTQPQHF. Written as DNA, the CDR3 is TGTGCCAGCAGCTTAAGGCAGGGTACTCAGCCCCAGCATTTT.

This clone was detected only a few times. The chain has TRBV6-5 and TRBJ2-2, with a tentative D call TRBD1 (6 bases). CDR1 and CDR2 from the germline V gene are MNHEY and SVGAGI. Trimming pared 7 bases from V and 1 base from J, leaving 13 bases between. The CDR3 is 15 amino acids. In nucleotides, the CDR3 is TGTGCCAGCAATTGGGGGCCAGAGAACACCGGGGAGCTGTTTTTT. Amino acids: CASNWGPENTGELFF.

This clone was seen only a few times. V and J are TRBV6-5 and TRBJ1-1; TRBD1 matches at 8 bases. J was trimmed by 10 bases and V by 0 bases; bases with no gene match: 10. This CDR3 contains 15 residues. Per the germline V gene, CDR1 is MNHEY and CDR2 is SVGAGI. CDR3 residues: CASSYSNQGAEGAFF. The CDR3 nucleotides are TGTGCCAGCAGTTACTCGAACCAGGGGGCTGAAGGAGCTTTCTTT.

J is TRBJ2-7 and V is TRBV7-9, with 7 bases aligning to TRBD1. Trimming removed 2 bases from V and 6 bases from J; junction bases left unmatched: 4. There are 13 residues in the CDR3. Germline V gene lookup returns CDR1 SEHNR and CDR2 FQNEAQ (reference sequence). CDR3 in DNA: TGTGCCAGCAGCTTACCAGGGGGTACCGAGCAGTACTTC. Residues: CASSLPGGTEQYF.

The chain combines TRBV7-3 with TRBJ2-7; the D is unclear. The CDR3 has 16 residues. Trimming took off 7 bases at V and 2 bases at J, with 21 bases between the two ends. CDR1 SGHTA and CDR2 FQGTGA come from the germline V gene. The CDR3 DNA reads TGTGCCAGCATCCGAATGATACCGGCGGTCCCCTACGAGCAGTACTTC. It codes for CASIRMIPAVPYEQYF.

V usage is TRBV4-2 and J usage is TRBJ2-7, with D maybe TRBD1 (7 bases). The CDR3 has 14 residues. The germline CDR1 and CDR2 sequences are LGHNA and YNFKEQ. Trimming removed 4 bases at V and 1 base at J, with 11 bases between. The DNA for the CDR3 is TGTGCCAGCAGCCCCGCGGGACAGTCCTACGAGCAGTACTTC. It specifies CASSPAGQSYEQYF.

This chain connects TRBV28 to TRBJ1-4; tentatively, D is TRBD1 (6 bases). The CDR3 runs to 12 residues. From germline, CDR1 is MDHEN and CDR2 SYDVKM. V was cut by 6 bases and J by 14 bases, with 16 bases left in between. As DNA, the CDR3 is TGTGCCAGCAGATCTGTACAGGGCTGGCTGTTTTTT. As protein: CASRSVQGWLFF.

This clone was seen a single time. CDR3 in DNA: TGTGCCAGCAGCTATGGACAGACCCAAGAGACCCAGTACTTC. This codes for CASSYGQTQETQYF. The chain uses TRBV14 and TRBJ2-5; weak D call: TRBD1 (6 bases). Trimming took 5 bases from V and 1 from J, leaving 11 bases between them. This CDR3 region has 14 residues. The germline V gene has CDR1 SGHDN and CDR2 FVKESK.

The CDR3 DNA reads as TGTGCCAGTATCGCTCCGGGACAGGGAGACTATGGCTACACCTTC. It specifies CASIAPGQGDYGYTF. This chain uses TRBV19 with TRBJ1-2; the match to TRBD1 covers 9 bases. Germline-derived CDR1 and CDR2 are LNHDA and SQIVND (reference sequence). V lost 7 bases, J lost 3 bases, and 9 bases stayed unmatched. The CDR3 runs to 15 residues.

The chain combines TRBV19 with TRBJ2-1, with 9 positions matching TRBD2. This CDR3 comprises 16 residues. Germline V gene lookup returns CDR1 LNHDA and CDR2 SQIVND (reference sequence). The ends lost 2 bases at V and 6 bases at J; junction bases unmatched: 8. The CDR3 reads CASSIPPSGRPNEQFF. DNA for the CDR3: TGTGCCAGTAGTATACCGCCCAGCGGGAGGCCCAATGAGCAGTTCTTC.

The chain recombines TRBV15 with TRBJ2-3, with 8 bases that match TRBD2. The J segment lost 4 bases and the V segment lost 5 bases, leaving 8 bases of the junction unmatched. This CDR3 spans 15 amino acids. Germline CDR1 reads LNHNV; CDR2 reads YYDKDF (reference sequence). The CDR3 coding sequence is TGTGCCACCAGCGGCGGGGGGACGATGTCAGATACGCAGTATTTT. The encoded protein is CATSGGGTMSDTQYF.